One sample yielded the 19 T cell receptor beta chains listed below, sequenced in a study of blood T cells in healthy people across ages. A second PCR of about 6 to 12 cycles used a sample-barcoded 5' primer and a J-beta primer mix. TCRdb re-analysed the 5' RACE reads in MiXCR, keeping a single row per CDR3 protein. The table has about 1.7 million distinct CDR3 sequences, 25% to 30% seen once. Sequencing was performed on blood. The receptors here all came from a woman in her 30s in good health.

This clonotype was seen a few times. The chain links TRBV24-1 to TRBJ2-1; 8 positions match TRBD2. Germline CDR1 is KGHDR and CDR2 is SFDVKD. Germline trimming cut 5 bases from V and 4 bases from J; bases unmatched to any gene: 12. The CDR3 totals 17 residues. The CDR3 DNA follows: TGTGCCACCAGTGCAACGACCGCGGGGGGCCCTTACAATGAGCAGTTCTTC. Its translation is CATSATTAGGPYNEQFF.

This clonotype has ten or more counts. The chain couples TRBV5-1 to TRBJ2-5; TRBD2 aligns across 11 bases. Germline loops: CDR1 SGHRS, CDR2 YFSETQ. V lost 2 bases, J lost 4 bases, and 1 base stayed unmatched. The CDR3 contains 14 residues. The CDR3 region has the DNA TGCGCCAGCAGCTTAACTAGCGGGAGAGAGACCCAGTACTTC. Translating gives CASSLTSGRETQYF. The full variable domain, completed using reference TRBV5-1 and TRBJ2-5, is KAGVTQTPRYLIKTRGQQVTLSCSPISGHRSVSWYQQTPGQGLQFLFEYFSETQRNKGNFPGRFSGRQFSNSRSEMNVSTLELGDSALYLCASSLTSGRETQYFGPGTRLLVL.

This clonotype was seen a single time. CDR3 sequence: CASSLARGRPLHF. The CDR3 nucleotides read TGTGCCAGCAGCTTAGCGCGGGGGAGGCCCCTCCACTTT. This chain joins TRBV7-2 and TRBJ1-6, with TRBD1 as a possible D gene (5 bases). The germline V gene has CDR1 SGHTA and CDR2 FQGNSA. The CDR3 covers 13 residues. V was trimmed by 0 bases and J by 13 bases, leaving 10 bases between them.

This clonotype has just a few counts. The chain has TRBV28 and TRBJ1-5, with a tentative D call TRBD1 (6 bases). The CDR3 is 17 residues long. Trimming took off 3 bases at V and 0 bases at J, with 15 bases between the two ends. Germline V gene sequence: CDR1 MDHEN, CDR2 SYDVKM. CDR3 residues: CASSFGQGSDSNQPQHF. CDR3 bases: TGTGCCAGCAGTTTTGGGCAGGGGTCCGATAGCAATCAGCCCCAGCATTTT.

The rearrangement joins TRBV27 to TRBJ2-2, with D unresolved. Deletions cut 3 bases from V and 6 bases from J, with 5 bases between. This CDR3 spans 12 amino acids. Germline V gene sequence: CDR1 MNHEY, CDR2 SMNVEV (reference sequence). The CDR3 spells CASSFLPGELFF. The CDR3, as DNA: TGTGCCAGCAGTTTTCTCCCCGGGGAGCTGTTTTTT.

This clonotype has ten or more counts. The rearrangement links TRBV4-1 to TRBJ2-5; TRBD1 is a possible D gene (5 bases). Trimming pared 0 bases from V and 4 bases from J, leaving 12 bases between. CDR1 and CDR2 (germline): MGHRA, YSYEKL. The CDR3 is made up of 15 amino acids. The CDR3 is CASSQDQGSGETQYF. The CDR3 region has the DNA TGCGCCAGCAGCCAAGATCAGGGTTCGGGAGAGACCCAGTACTTC.

Many counts were recorded for this clonotype. V usage is TRBV29-1 and J usage is TRBJ2-7; unclear D gene. This CDR3 comprises 10 residues. Trimming took off 5 bases at V and 4 bases at J, with 6 bases between the two ends. Germline V CDR1 and CDR2: SQVTM, ANQGSEA. CDR3 in amino acids: CSVSEYEQYF. Here the CDR3 DNA reads TGCAGCGTTTCCGAATACGAGCAGTACTTC.

This clonotype came up a few times. The chain employs TRBV20-1 and TRBJ2-5; 7 bases line up with TRBD1. Germline CDR1 reads DFQATT; CDR2 reads SNEGSKA (reference sequence). This CDR3 is built from 13 residues. Losses at the gene ends were 4 bases for V and 3 bases for J; bases not matched to a gene: 5. Here the CDR3 reads CSATLGTEETQYF. CDR3 nucleotides: TGCAGTGCTACGCTCGGGACAGAAGAGACCCAGTACTTC.

The sample holds a few counts of this clonotype. This chain joins TRBV11-2 and TRBJ1-5; D is undetermined. The germline CDR1 and CDR2 sequences are SGHAT and FQNNGV. The CDR3 sequence is 16 residues long. Trimming stripped 1 base from V and 2 bases from J, with 12 bases between. As DNA, the CDR3 is TGTGCCAGCAGCTTAGGAGGACCTGGCGGCAATCAGCCCCAGCATTTT. Translating gives CASSLGGPGGNQPQHF.

This clonotype was seen more than once but under ten times. The chain uses TRBV12-3 or TRBV12-4 and TRBJ1-6; D possibly corresponds to TRBD1 (6 bases). The CDR3 extends over 16 amino acids. Trimming took 3 bases from V and 9 from J, leaving 18 bases between them. CDR3 amino acids: CASSFYGKKGGSPLHF. For the CDR3, the DNA is TGTGCCAGCAGTTTCTACGGGAAAAAAGGGGGTTCACCCCTCCACTTT.

This clonotype has at least ten counts. The J gene is TRBJ2-5, the V gene TRBV5-5; 10 bases are a match to TRBD2. The CDR3 extends over 16 amino acids. Germline-derived CDR1 and CDR2 are SGHKS and YYEKEE (reference sequence). V was pared by 1 base and J by 5 bases, with 8 bases of the junction left unmatched. Here the CDR3 reads CASSLLAGAHVETQYF. The CDR3 bases are TGTGCCAGCAGCTTGCTAGCGGGAGCCCATGTGGAGACCCAGTACTTC.

This clonotype has only a few counts. The chain recombines TRBV4-3 with TRBJ1-5; TRBD1 matches at 9 bases. The germline CDR1 and CDR2 sequences are LGHNA and YSLEER. This CDR3 spans 18 amino acids. The J segment lost 5 bases and the V segment lost 0 bases, leaving 11 bases of the junction unmatched. The CDR3: CASSQDLRDREFDQPQHF. As DNA, the CDR3 is TGCGCCAGCAGCCAAGATTTGCGGGACAGGGAATTTGATCAGCCCCAGCATTTT.

The chain combines TRBV5-1 with TRBJ1-1; D gene ambiguous. The CDR3 contains 14 residues. CDR1 is SGHRS and CDR2 is YFSETQ in the germline V gene. V dropped 2 bases and J dropped 0 bases, with 8 bases sitting between them. CDR3 region: CASSFRTMNTEAFF. The CDR3 region has the DNA TGCGCCAGCAGCTTTCGCACGATGAACACTGAAGCTTTCTTT.

This clonotype was counted ten times or more. The rearrangement uses TRBV20-1 and TRBJ2-7; 7 bases fit TRBD2. The CDR3 has 14 amino acids. V was pared by 0 bases and J by 2 bases, with 4 bases of the junction left unmatched. Germline assignment: CDR1 DFQATT and CDR2 SNEGSKA (reference sequence). The CDR3 DNA sequence: TGCAGTGCTAGAGACCTAGCGGTTACCTACGAGCAGTACTTC. This translates into CSARDLAVTYEQYF.

J is TRBJ2-3 and V is TRBV28; the D is unclear. Germline loops: CDR1 MDHEN, CDR2 SYDVKM. Trimming removed 7 bases from V and 4 bases from J, with 9 bases in between. The CDR3 loop spans 12 amino acids. CDR3 DNA: TGTGCCAGCACCGCGCAAGCAGATACGCAGTATTTT. Translation: CASTAQADTQYF.

The V and J genes are TRBV20-1 and TRBJ2-1; TRBD2 matches at 12 bases. Unmatched junction bases numbered 7, after V lost 5 bases and J lost 5 bases. The CDR3 is 15 amino acids. Germline CDR1 and CDR2: DFQATT and SNEGSKA (reference sequence). The CDR3: CSAPSGRAGNNEQFF. The DNA for the CDR3 is TGCAGTGCTCCTAGCGGGAGGGCCGGTAACAATGAGCAGTTCTTC.

J is TRBJ2-3 and V is TRBV4-1; 10 nucleotides line up with TRBD2. The CDR3 runs to 18 residues. Germline CDR1 is MGHRA and CDR2 is YSYEKL. V lost 6 bases, J lost 5 bases, and 17 bases stayed unmatched. The CDR3 sequence is CASSRSGLAGAPVDTQYF. The CDR3 DNA is TGCGCCAGCAGTCGATCGGGGCTAGCGGGGGCTCCGGTAGATACGCAGTATTTT.

This clonotype came up a few times. At one boundary the junction diverges from the germline segment, which might be a read error. The V call is TRBV7-2, the J call TRBJ2-7; 8 bases match TRBD2. This CDR3 is built from 14 residues. Looked up from germline, CDR1 is SGHTA and CDR2 is FQGNSA. The CDR3 DNA reads TGTGCCAGCAGCATAGCGGGGAGCCGCTACGAGCAGTACTTC. It specifies CASSIAGSRYEQYF.

For this clonotype: A read error may produce the germline difference seen at one junction end. The chain joins TRBV7-2 to TRBJ1-5, with D unresolved. Germline CDR1 SGHTA, CDR2 FQGNSA. The CDR3 loop spans 13 amino acids. CDR3 in DNA: TGTGCCAGCAGCCCGCACCCTAATCAGTCCCAGCATTTT. Amino acids: CASSPHPNQSQHF.